The 17 T cell receptor beta chains below all came from one sample that was sequenced in a study of shared clonotypes between healthy human individuals. Profiled with immunoSEQ multiplex PCR; TCRdb holds only in-frame clones, not every one. The sample includes about 1,800,000 clones, 85% to 95% seen only once; the top ten take 1% to 1.5%. Naive CD8 isolation took CD45RO-negative cells positively selected for CCR7 and excluded terminally differentiated effector memory CD45RA+ cells. Material: naive CD8+ T cells sorted from blood. Receptors originate from a man between 18 and 29 years old in good health.

The chain is built from TRBV4-1 and TRBJ2-7; D call uncertain. The CDR3 covers 13 residues. Germline-derived CDR1 and CDR2 are MGHRA and YSYEKL. With 8 bases removed from V and 0 bases from J, the gap between germline ends came to 11 bases. The CDR3 DNA follows: TGCGCCAGCTCGGGCAGAAGCTCCTACGAGCAGTACTTC. This translates into CASSGRSSYEQYF.

The rearrangement links TRBV11-1 to TRBJ2-2; 8 nucleotides line up with TRBD1. Germline loops: CDR1 SGHAT, CDR2 FQDESV (reference sequence). The J segment lost 3 bases and the V segment lost 3 bases, leaving 12 bases of the junction unmatched. There are 18 residues in the CDR3. The CDR3 protein is CASSLIWTGIVDTGELFF. CDR3 coding DNA: TGTGCCAGCAGCTTGATTTGGACAGGGATTGTGGACACCGGGGAGCTGTTTTTT.

This clone was seen just once. The chain combines TRBV27 with TRBJ2-3, with D possibly being TRBD2 (5 bases). Germline CDR1 and CDR2: MNHEY and SMNVEV (reference sequence). The V end was cut by 6 bases, the J end by 1 base, with 14 bases between. This CDR3 is 15 amino acids long. The CDR3 protein is CASSPTGFRTDTQYF. The CDR3 region has the DNA TGTGCCAGCAGCCCTACGGGGTTTCGCACAGATACGCAGTATTTT.

The rearrangement uses TRBV25-1 and TRBJ2-5; D not resolved. The CDR3 length is 11 residues. Germline CDR1 MGHDK, CDR2 SYGVNS. The V and J ends lost 11 bases and 2 bases respectively, with 9 bases between them. CDR3 sequence: CAAGFQETQYF. The CDR3 DNA sequence: TGTGCCGCCGGCTTTCAAGAGACCCAGTACTTC.

In regard to this clone: This CDR3 is also generated by other DNA sequences in the sample. The chain joins TRBV28 to TRBJ2-7; 10 bases are a match to TRBD1. Germline CDR1 reads MDHEN; CDR2 reads SYDVKM. The CDR3 is 14 residues long. The V gene end was trimmed by 6 bases and the J gene end by 4 bases; junction bases not matched to a gene: 6. DNA for the CDR3: TGTGCCAGCAGCCCGGGACAGGGGACTTACGAGCAGTACTTC. Protein: CASSPGQGTYEQYF.

The chain recombines TRBV4-3 with TRBJ2-3; D is ambiguous. V was trimmed by 1 base and J by 0 bases, leaving 8 bases between them. Germline loops: CDR1 LGHNA, CDR2 YSLEER. The CDR3 loop spans 15 amino acids. CDR3 in amino acids: CASSQGSSSTDTQYF. The CDR3 DNA reads as TGCGCCAGCAGCCAAGGGAGTTCCAGCACAGATACGCAGTATTTT.

V gene TRBV7-9 combines with J gene TRBJ2-7; D may be TRBD1 (5 bases). Trimming took off 5 bases at V and 0 bases at J, with 11 bases between the two ends. Germline V lookup: CDR1 SEHNR, CDR2 FQNEAQ (reference sequence). The CDR3 sequence is 14 residues long. This chain's CDR3 is CASSENDSSYEQYF. The CDR3 DNA reads as TGTGCCAGCAGCGAAAACGACAGCTCCTACGAGCAGTACTTC.

Here the CDR3 DNA reads TGTGCCAGCAGCGTAGGGGTGAGGGGCTACACCTTC. Its translation is CASSVGVRGYTF. The chain couples TRBV9 to TRBJ1-2; no clear D. Germline V lookup: CDR1 SGDLS, CDR2 YYNGEE. Trimming removed 0 bases at V and 8 bases at J, with 8 bases between. The CDR3 consists of 12 residues.

The chain couples TRBV11-2 to TRBJ1-3; D unclear. CDR3 length: 13 amino acids. Trimming removed 4 bases from V and 8 bases from J, with 12 bases in between. Germline loops: CDR1 SGHAT, CDR2 FQNNGV. The CDR3, as DNA: TGTGCCAGCAGCTCTCGGAGAGCTGACACCATATATTTT. Its translation is CASSSRRADTIYF.

The chain carries TRBV10-2 and TRBJ2-7, with TRBD1 matching over 9 bases. After removal of 3 bases from V and 4 bases from J, the junction contained 7 bases not matched to a gene. This CDR3 contains 15 residues. Germline values: CDR1 WSHSY, CDR2 SAAADI. CDR3 in amino acids: CASSDIEDRGYEQYF. The CDR3 region has the DNA TGCGCCAGCAGTGATATTGAGGACAGGGGTTACGAGCAGTACTTC.

The gene calls are TRBV27 and TRBJ1-1; D might be TRBD1 (6 bases). Deletions cut 8 bases from V and 7 bases from J, with 14 bases between. CDR1 is MNHEY, CDR2 SMNVEV, per germline (reference sequence). The CDR3 has 12 amino acids. CDR3 sequence: CASRGGAGEAFF. The CDR3, as DNA: TGTGCCAGCCGGGGGGGGGCGGGTGAAGCTTTCTTT.

This clone was recorded a few times. The chain carries TRBV27 and TRBJ1-6; 9 bases line up with TRBD1. This CDR3 is 15 amino acids long. Germline V gene lookup returns CDR1 MNHEY and CDR2 SMNVEV (reference sequence). With V trimmed by 7 bases and J by 10 bases, 11 bases remained unmatched. The CDR3 bases are TGTGCCAGCAAACCGGGACAGGGATCAGGGTCACCCCTCCACTTT. The encoded protein is CASKPGQGSGSPLHF.

The chain combines TRBV7-3 with TRBJ2-7; 7 nucleotides line up with TRBD2. Germline CDR1 and CDR2: SGHTA and FQGTGA. V lost 2 bases, J lost 2 bases, and 9 bases stayed unmatched. This CDR3 has 16 residues. The CDR3 loop reads CASSLDAASGPYEQYF. The CDR3 region has the DNA TGTGCCAGCAGCTTAGATGCGGCTAGCGGACCCTACGAGCAGTACTTC.

V is TRBV27 and J is TRBJ2-2; 9 bases line up with TRBD1. Per germline, CDR1 MNHEY and CDR2 SMNVEV (reference sequence). Trimming at V came to 5 bases and at J to 7 bases, leaving 8 bases not matched to a gene. The length of the CDR3 is 15 residues. CDR3: CASSHGQGSGGELFF. The CDR3 DNA sequence: TGTGCCAGCAGTCATGGACAGGGGTCGGGCGGGGAGCTGTTTTTT.

The V gene is TRBV7-3, the J gene TRBJ2-7; no definite D call. Trimming left V 4 bases short and J 0 bases short, with 13 bases between. Germline V gives CDR1 SGHTA, CDR2 FQGTGA. CDR3 length: 15 residues. Written as DNA, the CDR3 is TGTGCCAGCAGCTCGGCGGCCGGGCCCTCCTACGAGCAGTACTTC. This gives the protein CASSSAAGPSYEQYF.

The chain joins TRBV27 to TRBJ1-1; D gene ambiguous. The V end was cut by 10 bases, the J end by 3 bases, with 18 bases between. Germline CDR1 is MNHEY and CDR2 is SMNVEV (reference sequence). There are 14 residues in the CDR3. The CDR3 bases are TGTGCCACAGCTGTGTTTGGGCCTCACACTGAAGCTTTCTTT. Its protein product is CATAVFGPHTEAFF.

The gene calls are TRBV6-6 and TRBJ2-7; D possibly corresponds to TRBD1 (6 bases). V gave up 2 bases and J gave up 0 bases, with 11 bases separating them. The CDR3 consists of 15 residues. The germline CDR1 and CDR2 sequences are MNHNY and SVGAGI (reference sequence). The CDR3 here is CASSYTRGGSYEQYF. Here the CDR3 DNA reads TGTGCCAGCAGTTACACCCGAGGGGGCTCCTACGAGCAGTACTTC.